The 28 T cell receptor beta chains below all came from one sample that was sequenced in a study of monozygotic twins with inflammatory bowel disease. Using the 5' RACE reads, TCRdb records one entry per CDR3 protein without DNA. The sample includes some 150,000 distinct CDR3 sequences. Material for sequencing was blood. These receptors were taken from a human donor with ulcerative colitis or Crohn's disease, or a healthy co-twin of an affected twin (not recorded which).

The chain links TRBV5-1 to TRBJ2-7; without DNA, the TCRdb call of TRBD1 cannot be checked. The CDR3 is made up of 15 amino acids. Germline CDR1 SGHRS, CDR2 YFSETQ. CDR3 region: CASSPAGGSSYEQYF.

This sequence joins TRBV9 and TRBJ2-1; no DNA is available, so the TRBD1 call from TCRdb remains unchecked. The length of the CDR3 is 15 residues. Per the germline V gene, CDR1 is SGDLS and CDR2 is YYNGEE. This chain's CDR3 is CASTRGGLTGNEQFF.

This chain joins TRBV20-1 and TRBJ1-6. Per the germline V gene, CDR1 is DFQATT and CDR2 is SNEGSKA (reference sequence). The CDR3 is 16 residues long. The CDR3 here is CSARMDVRAPNSPLHF.

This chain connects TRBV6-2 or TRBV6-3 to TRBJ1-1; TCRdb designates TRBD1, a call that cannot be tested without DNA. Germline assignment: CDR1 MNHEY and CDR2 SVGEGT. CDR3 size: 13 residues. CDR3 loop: CATLRQGRTEAFF.

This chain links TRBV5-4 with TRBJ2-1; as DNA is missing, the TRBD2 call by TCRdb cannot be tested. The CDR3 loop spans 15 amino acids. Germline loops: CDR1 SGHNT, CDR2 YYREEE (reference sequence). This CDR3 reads CASSGLGVRYNEQFF.

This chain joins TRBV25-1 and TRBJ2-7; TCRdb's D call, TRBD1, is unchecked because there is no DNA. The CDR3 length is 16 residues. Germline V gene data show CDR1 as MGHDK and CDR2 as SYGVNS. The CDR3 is CATSSPSRGTPYEQYF.

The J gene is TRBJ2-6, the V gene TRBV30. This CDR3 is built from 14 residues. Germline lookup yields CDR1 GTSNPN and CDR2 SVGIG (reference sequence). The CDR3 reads CAWGKDSGANVLTF.

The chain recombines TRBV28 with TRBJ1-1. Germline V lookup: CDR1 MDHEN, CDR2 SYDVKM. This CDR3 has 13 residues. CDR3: CASTTDRNTEAFF.

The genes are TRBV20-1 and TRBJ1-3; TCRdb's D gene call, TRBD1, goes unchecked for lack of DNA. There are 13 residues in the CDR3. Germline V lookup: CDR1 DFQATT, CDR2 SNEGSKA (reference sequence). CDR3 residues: CSATDSSGGTIYF.

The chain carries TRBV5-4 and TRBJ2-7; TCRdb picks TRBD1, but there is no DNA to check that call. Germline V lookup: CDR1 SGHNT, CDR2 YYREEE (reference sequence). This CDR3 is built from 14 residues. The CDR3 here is CASSLRSQGIEQYF.

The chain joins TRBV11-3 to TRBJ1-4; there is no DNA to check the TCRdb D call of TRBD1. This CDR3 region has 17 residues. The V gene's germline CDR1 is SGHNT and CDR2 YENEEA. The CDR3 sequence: CASSLWGIGATNEKLFF.

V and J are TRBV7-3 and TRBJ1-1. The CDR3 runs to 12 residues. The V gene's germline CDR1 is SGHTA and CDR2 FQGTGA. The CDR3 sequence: CASSGHGSPAFF. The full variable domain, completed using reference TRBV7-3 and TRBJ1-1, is GAGVSQTPSNKVTEKGKYVELRCDPISGHTALYWYRQSLGQGPEFLIYFQGTGAADDSGLPNDRFFAVRPEGSVSTLKIQRTERGDSAVYLCASSGHGSPAFFGQGTRLTVV.

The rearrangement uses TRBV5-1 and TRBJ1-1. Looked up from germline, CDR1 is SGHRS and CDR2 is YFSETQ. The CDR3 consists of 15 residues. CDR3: CASSLTGKANTEAFF.

The CDR3 sequence: CASSLAGTGGDGYTF. The gene calls are TRBV12-3 or TRBV12-4 and TRBJ1-2; TCRdb reports TRBD1, a call that lacks DNA to check it against. This CDR3 spans 15 amino acids.

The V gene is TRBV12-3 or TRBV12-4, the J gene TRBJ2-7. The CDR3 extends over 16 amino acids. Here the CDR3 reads CASSLGEPVFSYEQYF.

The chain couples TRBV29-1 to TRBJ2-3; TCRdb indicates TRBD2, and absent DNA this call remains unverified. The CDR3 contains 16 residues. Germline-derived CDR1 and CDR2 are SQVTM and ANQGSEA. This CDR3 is CSVDRSTSGPPDTQYF.

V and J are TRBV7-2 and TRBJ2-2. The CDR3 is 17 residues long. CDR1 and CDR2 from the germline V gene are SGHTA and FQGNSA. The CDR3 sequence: CASSLFTVVAGTGELFF.

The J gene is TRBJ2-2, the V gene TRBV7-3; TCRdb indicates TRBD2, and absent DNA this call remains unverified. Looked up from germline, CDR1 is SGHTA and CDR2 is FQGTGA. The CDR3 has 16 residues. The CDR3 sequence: CASSSTGTSTAGELFF.

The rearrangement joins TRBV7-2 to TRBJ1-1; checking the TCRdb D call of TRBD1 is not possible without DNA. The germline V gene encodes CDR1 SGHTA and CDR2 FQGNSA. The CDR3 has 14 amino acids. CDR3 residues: CASSFDRMNTEAFF. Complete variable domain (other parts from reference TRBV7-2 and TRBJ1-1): GAGVSQSPSNKVTEKGKDVELRCDPISGHTALYWYRQSLGQGLEFLIYFQGNSAPDKSGLPSDRFSAERTGGSVSTLTIQRTQQEDSAVYLCASSFDRMNTEAFFGQGTRLTVV.

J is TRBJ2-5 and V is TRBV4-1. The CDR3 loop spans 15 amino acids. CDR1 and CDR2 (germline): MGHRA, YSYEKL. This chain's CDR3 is CASSQDPGSGETQYF.

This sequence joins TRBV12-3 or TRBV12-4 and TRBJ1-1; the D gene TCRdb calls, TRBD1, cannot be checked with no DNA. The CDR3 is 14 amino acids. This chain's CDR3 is CASSYQGSGTEAFF.

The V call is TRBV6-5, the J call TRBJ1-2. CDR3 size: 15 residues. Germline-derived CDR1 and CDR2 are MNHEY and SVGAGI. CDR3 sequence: CASSYSEGQIYGYTF.

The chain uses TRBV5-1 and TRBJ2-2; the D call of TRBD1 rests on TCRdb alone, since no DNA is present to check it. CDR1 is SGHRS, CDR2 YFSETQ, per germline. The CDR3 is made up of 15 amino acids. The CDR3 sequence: CASSARTANTGELFF.

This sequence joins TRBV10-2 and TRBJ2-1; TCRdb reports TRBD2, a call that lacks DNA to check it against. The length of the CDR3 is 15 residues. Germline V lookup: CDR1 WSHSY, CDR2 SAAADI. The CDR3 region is CASSLSVDVANEQFF.

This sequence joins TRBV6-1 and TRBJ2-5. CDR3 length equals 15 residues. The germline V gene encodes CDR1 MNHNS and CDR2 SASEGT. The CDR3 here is CASRPDTRSQETQYF.

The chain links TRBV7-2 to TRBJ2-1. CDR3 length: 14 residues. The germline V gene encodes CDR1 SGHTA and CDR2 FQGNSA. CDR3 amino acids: CASSLAGPYNEQFF.

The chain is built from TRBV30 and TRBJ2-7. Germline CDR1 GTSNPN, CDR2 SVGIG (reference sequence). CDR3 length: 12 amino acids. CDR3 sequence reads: CAWSSGNYEQYF.

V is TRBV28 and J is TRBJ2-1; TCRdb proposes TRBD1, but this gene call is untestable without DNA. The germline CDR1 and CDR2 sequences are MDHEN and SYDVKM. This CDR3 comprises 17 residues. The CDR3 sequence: CASSLPRQGAARNEQFF.